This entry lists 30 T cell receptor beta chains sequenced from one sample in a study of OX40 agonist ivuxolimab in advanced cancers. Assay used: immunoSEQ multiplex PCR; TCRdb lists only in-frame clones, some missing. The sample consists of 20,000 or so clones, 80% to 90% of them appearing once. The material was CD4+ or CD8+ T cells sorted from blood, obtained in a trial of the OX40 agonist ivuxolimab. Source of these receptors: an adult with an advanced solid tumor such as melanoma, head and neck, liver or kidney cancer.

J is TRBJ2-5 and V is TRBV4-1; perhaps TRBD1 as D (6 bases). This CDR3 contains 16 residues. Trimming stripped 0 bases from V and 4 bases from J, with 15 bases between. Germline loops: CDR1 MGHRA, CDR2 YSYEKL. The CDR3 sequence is CASSQEVGAHGETQYF. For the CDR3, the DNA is TGCGCCAGCAGCCAAGAAGTGGGGGCCCACGGAGAGACCCAGTACTTC.

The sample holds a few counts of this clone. The CDR3 reads CASSDSQGADTGELFF. CDR3 coding DNA: TGTGCCAGCAGTGACTCGCAGGGGGCAGACACCGGGGAGCTGTTTTTT. The chain has TRBV6-4 and TRBJ2-2; 8 bases are shared with TRBD1. The J segment lost 3 bases and the V segment lost 0 bases, leaving 3 bases of the junction unmatched. CDR1 MRHNA and CDR2 SNTAGT come from the germline V gene. This CDR3 is built from 16 residues.

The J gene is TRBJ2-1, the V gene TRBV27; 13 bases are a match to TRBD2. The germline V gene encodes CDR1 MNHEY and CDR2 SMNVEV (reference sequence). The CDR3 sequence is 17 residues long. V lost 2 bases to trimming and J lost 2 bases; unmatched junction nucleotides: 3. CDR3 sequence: CASSLGGLAGTYNEQFF. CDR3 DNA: TGTGCCAGCAGTTTAGGGGGACTAGCGGGGACCTACAATGAGCAGTTCTTC.

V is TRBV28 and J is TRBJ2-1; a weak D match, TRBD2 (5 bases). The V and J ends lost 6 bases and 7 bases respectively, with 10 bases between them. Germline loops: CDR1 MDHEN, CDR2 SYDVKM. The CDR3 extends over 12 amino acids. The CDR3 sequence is CASSTGLNEQFF. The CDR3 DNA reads TGTGCCAGCAGCACGGGGTTGAATGAGCAGTTCTTC.

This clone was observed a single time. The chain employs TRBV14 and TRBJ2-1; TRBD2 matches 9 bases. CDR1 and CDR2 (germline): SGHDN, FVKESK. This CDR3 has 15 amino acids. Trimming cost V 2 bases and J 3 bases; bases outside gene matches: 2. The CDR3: CASSQPSGIYNEQFF. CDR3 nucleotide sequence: TGTGCCAGCAGCCAACCTAGCGGGATCTACAATGAGCAGTTCTTC. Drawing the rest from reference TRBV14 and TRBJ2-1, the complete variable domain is EAGVTQFPSHSVIEKGQTVTLRCDPISGHDNLYWYRRVMGKEIKFLLHFVKESKQDESGMPNNRFLAERTGGTYSTLKVQPAELEDSGVYFCASSQPSGIYNEQFFGPGTRLTVL.

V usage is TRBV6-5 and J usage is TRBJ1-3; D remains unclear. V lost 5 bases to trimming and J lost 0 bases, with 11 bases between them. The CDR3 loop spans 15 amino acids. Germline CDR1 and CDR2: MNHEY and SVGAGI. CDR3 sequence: CASSPTPNSGNTIYF. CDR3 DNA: TGTGCCAGCAGTCCAACACCCAACTCTGGAAACACCATATATTTT.

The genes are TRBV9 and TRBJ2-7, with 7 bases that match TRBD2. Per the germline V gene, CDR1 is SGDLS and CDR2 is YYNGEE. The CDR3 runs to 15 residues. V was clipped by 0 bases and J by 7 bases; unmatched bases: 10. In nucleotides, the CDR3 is TGTGCCAGCAGCGTAGCTGGCGGGAGAGTTTTTGAGCAGTACTTC. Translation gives CASSVAGGRVFEQYF.

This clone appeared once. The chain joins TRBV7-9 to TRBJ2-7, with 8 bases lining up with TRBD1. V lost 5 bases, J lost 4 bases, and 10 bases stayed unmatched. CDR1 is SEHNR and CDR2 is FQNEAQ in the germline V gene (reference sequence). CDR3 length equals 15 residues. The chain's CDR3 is CASSPPGQVGYEQYF. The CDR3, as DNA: TGTGCCAGCAGCCCGCCGGGACAGGTGGGTTACGAGCAGTACTTC.

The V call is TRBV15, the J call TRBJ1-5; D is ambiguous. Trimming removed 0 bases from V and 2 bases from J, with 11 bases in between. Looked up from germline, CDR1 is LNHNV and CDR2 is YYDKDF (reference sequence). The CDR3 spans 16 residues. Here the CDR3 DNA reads TGTGCCACCAGCAGAGATCGAGGTAGGGGCAATCAGCCCCAGCATTTT. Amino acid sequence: CATSRDRGRGNQPQHF. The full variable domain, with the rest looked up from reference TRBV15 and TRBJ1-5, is DAMVIQNPRYQVTQFGKPVTLSCSQTLNHNVMYWYQQKSSQAPKLLFHYYDKDFNNEADTPDNFQSRRPNTSFCFLDIRSPGLGDTAMYLCATSRDRGRGNQPQHFGDGTRLSIL.

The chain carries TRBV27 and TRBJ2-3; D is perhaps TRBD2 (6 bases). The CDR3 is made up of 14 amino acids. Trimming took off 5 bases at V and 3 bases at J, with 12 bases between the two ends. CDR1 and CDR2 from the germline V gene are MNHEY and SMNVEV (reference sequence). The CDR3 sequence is CASSKPGRTDTQYF. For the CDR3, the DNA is TGTGCCAGCAGTAAACCCGGGAGAACAGATACGCAGTATTTT.

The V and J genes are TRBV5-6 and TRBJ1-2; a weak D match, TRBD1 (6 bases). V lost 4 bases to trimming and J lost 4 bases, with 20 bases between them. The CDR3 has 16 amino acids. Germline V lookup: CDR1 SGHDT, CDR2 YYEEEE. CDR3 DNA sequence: TGTGCCAGCAGCCCCTATGGGGGCCCGGGACGCTATGGCTACACCTTC. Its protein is CASSPYGGPGRYGYTF.

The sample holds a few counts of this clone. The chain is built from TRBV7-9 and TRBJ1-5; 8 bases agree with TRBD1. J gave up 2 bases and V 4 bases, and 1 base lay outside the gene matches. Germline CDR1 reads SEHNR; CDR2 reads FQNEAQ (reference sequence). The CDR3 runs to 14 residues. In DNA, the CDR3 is TGTGCCAGCAGCTCGACAGGGGGCAATCAGCCCCAGCATTTT. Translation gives CASSSTGGNQPQHF. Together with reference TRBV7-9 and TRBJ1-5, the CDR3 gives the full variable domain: DTGVSQNPRHKITKRGQNVTFRCDPISEHNRLYWYRQTLGQGPEFLTYFQNEAQLEKSRLLSDRFSAERPKGSFSTLEIQRTEQGDSAMYLCASSSTGGNQPQHFGDGTRLSIL.

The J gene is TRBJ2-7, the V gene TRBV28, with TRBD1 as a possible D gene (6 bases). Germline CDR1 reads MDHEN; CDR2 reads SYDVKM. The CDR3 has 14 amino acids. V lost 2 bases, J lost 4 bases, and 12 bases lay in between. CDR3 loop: CASSLIGTKYEQYF. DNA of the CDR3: TGTGCCAGCAGTTTAATCGGGACAAAATACGAGCAGTACTTC.

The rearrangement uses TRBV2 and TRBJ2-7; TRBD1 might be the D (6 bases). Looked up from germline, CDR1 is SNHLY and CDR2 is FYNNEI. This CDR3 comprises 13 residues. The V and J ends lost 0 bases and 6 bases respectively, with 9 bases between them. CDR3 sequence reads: CASSEAQGFEQYF. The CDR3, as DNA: TGTGCCAGCAGTGAAGCACAGGGATTCGAGCAGTACTTC.

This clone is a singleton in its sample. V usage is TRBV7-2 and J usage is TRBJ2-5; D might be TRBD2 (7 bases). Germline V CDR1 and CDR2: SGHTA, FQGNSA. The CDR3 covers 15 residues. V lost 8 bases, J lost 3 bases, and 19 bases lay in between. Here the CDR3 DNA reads TGTGCCAGCGACTTGGGGGGGGCCCTTAAAGAGACCCAGTACTTC. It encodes CASDLGGALKETQYF.

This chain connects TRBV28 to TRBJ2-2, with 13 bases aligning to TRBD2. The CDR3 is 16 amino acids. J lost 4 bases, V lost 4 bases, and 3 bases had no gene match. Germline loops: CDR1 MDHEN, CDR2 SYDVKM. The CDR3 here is CASSSGTSGVTGELFF. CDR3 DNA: TGTGCCAGCAGTTCCGGGACTAGCGGGGTCACCGGGGAGCTGTTTTTT.

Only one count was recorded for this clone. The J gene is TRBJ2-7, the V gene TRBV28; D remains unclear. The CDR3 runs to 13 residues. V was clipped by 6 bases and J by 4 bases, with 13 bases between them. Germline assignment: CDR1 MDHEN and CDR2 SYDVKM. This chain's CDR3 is CASSPNEWYEQYF. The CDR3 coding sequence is TGTGCCAGCAGCCCCAATGAGTGGTACGAGCAGTACTTC.

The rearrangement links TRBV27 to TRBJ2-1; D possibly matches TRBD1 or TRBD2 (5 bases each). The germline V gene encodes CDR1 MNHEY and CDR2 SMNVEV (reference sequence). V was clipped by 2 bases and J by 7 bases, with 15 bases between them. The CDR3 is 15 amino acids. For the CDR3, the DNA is TGTGCCAGCAGTTTAAGCACAGGCCCGGGGAATGAGCAGTTCTTC. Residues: CASSLSTGPGNEQFF.

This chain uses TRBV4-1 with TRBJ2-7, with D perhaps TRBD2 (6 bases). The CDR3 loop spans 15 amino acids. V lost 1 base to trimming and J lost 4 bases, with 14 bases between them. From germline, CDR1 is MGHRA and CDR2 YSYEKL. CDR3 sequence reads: CASSQVGGTLYEQYF. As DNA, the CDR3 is TGCGCCAGCAGCCAAGTTGGGGGGACCCTATACGAGCAGTACTTC.

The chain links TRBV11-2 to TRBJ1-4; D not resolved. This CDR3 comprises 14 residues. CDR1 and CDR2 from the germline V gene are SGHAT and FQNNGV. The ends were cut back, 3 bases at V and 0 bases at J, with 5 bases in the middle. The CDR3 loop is CASSLIATNEKLFF. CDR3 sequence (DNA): TGTGCCAGCAGCTTGATAGCAACTAATGAAAAACTGTTTTTT.

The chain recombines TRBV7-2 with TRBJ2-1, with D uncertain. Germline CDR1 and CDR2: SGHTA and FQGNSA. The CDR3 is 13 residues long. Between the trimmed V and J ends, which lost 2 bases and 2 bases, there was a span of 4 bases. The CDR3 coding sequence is TGTGCCAGCAGCTTACGGACCTACAATGAGCAGTTCTTC. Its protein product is CASSLRTYNEQFF. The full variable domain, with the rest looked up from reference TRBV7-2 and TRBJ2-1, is GAGVSQSPSNKVTEKGKDVELRCDPISGHTALYWYRQSLGQGLEFLIYFQGNSAPDKSGLPSDRFSAERTGGSVSTLTIQRTQQEDSAVYLCASSLRTYNEQFFGPGTRLTVL.

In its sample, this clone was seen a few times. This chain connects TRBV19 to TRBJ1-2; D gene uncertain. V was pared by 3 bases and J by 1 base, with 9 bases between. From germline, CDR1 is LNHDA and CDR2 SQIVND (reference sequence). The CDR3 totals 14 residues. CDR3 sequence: CASSMPDYNYGYTF. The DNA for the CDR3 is TGTGCCAGTAGTATGCCCGATTATAACTATGGCTACACCTTC.

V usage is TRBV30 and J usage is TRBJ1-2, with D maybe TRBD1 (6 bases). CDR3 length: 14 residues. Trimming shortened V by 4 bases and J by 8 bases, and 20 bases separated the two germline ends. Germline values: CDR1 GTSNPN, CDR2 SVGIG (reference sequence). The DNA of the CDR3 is TGTGCCTGGACCGACCCGCGGAGGGGGGAAGGCTACACCTTC. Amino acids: CAWTDPRRGEGYTF.

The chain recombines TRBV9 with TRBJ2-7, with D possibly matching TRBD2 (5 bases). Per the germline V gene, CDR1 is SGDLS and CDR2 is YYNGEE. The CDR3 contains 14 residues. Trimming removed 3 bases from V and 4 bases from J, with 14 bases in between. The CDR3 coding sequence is TGTGCCAGCAGCGCCGGAGGTGGGGATTACGAGCAGTACTTC. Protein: CASSAGGGDYEQYF.

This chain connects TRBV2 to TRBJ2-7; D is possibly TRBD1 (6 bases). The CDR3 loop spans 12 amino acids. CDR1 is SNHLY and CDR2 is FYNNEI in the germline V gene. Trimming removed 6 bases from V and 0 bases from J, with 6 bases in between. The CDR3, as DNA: TGTGCCAGCAGACAGGGCTCCTACGAGCAGTACTTC. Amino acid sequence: CASRQGSYEQYF.

The CDR3 reads CASSPEAGADINEQFF. DNA for the CDR3: TGTGCCAGCAGCCCCGAAGCAGGGGCGGATATCAATGAGCAGTTCTTC. V usage is TRBV7-9 and J usage is TRBJ2-1; possible D gene TRBD1, 6 bases. Germline CDR1 reads SEHNR; CDR2 reads FQNEAQ (reference sequence). Trimming left V 5 bases short and J 6 bases short, with 20 bases between. The CDR3 loop spans 16 amino acids.

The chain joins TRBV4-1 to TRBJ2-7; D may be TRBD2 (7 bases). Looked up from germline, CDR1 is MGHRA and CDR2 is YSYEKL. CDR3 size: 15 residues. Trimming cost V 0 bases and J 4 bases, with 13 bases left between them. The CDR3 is CASSQERGGGYEQYF. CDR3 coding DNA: TGCGCCAGCAGCCAAGAGAGGGGGGGCGGTTACGAGCAGTACTTC.

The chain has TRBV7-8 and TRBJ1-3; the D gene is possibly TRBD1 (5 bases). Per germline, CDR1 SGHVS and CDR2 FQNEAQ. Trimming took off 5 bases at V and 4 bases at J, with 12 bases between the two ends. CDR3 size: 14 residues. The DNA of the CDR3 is TGTGCCAGCAGCCTGGTAGGGGTAGGAAACACCATATATTTT. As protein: CASSLVGVGNTIYF.

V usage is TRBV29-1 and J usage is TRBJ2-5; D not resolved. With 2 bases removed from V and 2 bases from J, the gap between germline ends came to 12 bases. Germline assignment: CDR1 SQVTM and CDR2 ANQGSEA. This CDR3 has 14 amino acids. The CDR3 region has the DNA TGCAGCGTTGAAAATGGGCTCCAACAAGAGACCCAGTACTTC. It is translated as CSVENGLQQETQYF.

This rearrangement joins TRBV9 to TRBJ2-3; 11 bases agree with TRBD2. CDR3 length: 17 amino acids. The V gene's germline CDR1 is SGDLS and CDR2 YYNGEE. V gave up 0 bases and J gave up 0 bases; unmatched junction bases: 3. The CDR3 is CASSVEGLAVSTDTQYF. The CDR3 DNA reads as TGTGCCAGCAGCGTAGAGGGACTAGCGGTAAGCACAGATACGCAGTATTTT.